Shown below are 15 T cell receptor beta chains from a single sample sequenced in a study of blood T cell repertoires in COVID-19. Sequencing was performed with immunoSEQ multiplex PCR; in TCRdb, only in-frame clones are kept and a portion is missing. The sample carries roughly 110,000 clones, 75% to 95% recorded once. The specimen sequenced was peripheral blood. All receptors derive from a woman aged 25 to 45 with acute or convalescent COVID-19.

The chain links TRBV3-1 (or the pseudogene TRBV3-2) to TRBJ1-6; TRBD1 matches at 7 bases. CDR1 is LGHDT and CDR2 is YNNKEL in the germline V gene (reference sequence). This CDR3 contains 15 residues. V dropped 6 bases and J dropped 1; count of bases not matched to a gene: 3. CDR3 residues: CASRWGQSYNSPLHF. The CDR3 DNA is TGTGCCAGCAGATGGGGACAGTCCTATAATTCACCCCTCCACTTT.

The rearrangement links TRBV9 to TRBJ2-7; D not resolved. V was shortened by 0 bases and J by 7 bases, with 14 bases between the two germline ends. The germline CDR1 and CDR2 sequences are SGDLS and YYNGEE. The CDR3 contains 14 residues. CDR3 DNA sequence: TGTGCCAGCAGCGTAGTAGGTGGGTCGAGGGAGCAGTACTTC. Translated: CASSVVGGSREQYF. Complete variable domain (other parts from reference TRBV9 and TRBJ2-7): DSGVTQTPKHLITATGQRVTLRCSPRSGDLSVYWYQQSLDQGLQFLIQYYNGEERAKGNILERFSAQQFPDLHSELNLSSLELGDSALYFCASSVVGGSREQYFGPGTRLTVT.

V is TRBV24-1 and J is TRBJ2-1; TRBD2 agrees at 12 bases. CDR1 KGHDR and CDR2 SFDVKD come from the germline V gene. After removal of 2 bases from V and 7 bases from J, the junction contained 5 bases not matched to a gene. The CDR3 has 16 residues. CDR3 protein: CATSDSTSGGGNEQFF. Written as DNA, the CDR3 is TGTGCCACCAGTGATTCGACTAGCGGGGGAGGTAATGAGCAGTTCTTC.

CDR3 region: CASSRGQGGTEAFF. As DNA, the CDR3 is TGCGCCAGCAGCCGAGGACAGGGGGGCACTGAAGCTTTCTTT. The chain joins TRBV4-3 to TRBJ1-1, with TRBD1 matching 10 bases. Germline-derived CDR1 and CDR2 are LGHNA and YSLEER. Trimming cost V 4 bases and J 4 bases; bases outside gene matches: 3. This CDR3 is built from 14 residues.

The J gene is TRBJ2-7, the V gene TRBV7-8; D perhaps matches TRBD2 (6 bases). V lost 4 bases and J lost 3, with 16 bases in between. Germline values: CDR1 SGHVS, CDR2 FQNEAQ. The CDR3 covers 15 residues. CDR3 DNA: TGTGCCAGCAGCTATGCCGGGACTGGAGACTACGAGCAGTACTTC. Its translation: CASSYAGTGDYEQYF.

V and J are TRBV28 and TRBJ1-2, with D hard to call. Per germline, CDR1 MDHEN and CDR2 SYDVKM. The length of the CDR3 is 15 residues. V was pared by 3 bases and J by 8 bases, with 19 bases between. CDR3: CASSLYQVPHKGYTF. The CDR3 region has the DNA TGTGCCAGCAGTTTGTATCAGGTACCGCATAAGGGCTACACCTTC.

This chain links TRBV28 with TRBJ1-2, with a tentative D call TRBD1 (6 bases). The ends were cut back, 7 bases at V and 7 bases at J, with 13 bases in the middle. Germline loops: CDR1 MDHEN, CDR2 SYDVKM. This CDR3 spans 12 amino acids. The chain's CDR3 is CASTGTTSGYTF. The DNA of the CDR3 is TGTGCCAGCACCGGGACAACATCTGGCTACACCTTC.

The chain joins TRBV5-4 to TRBJ1-1, with 7 bases matching TRBD1. This CDR3 contains 15 residues. The germline gives CDR1 SGHNT, CDR2 YYREEE (reference sequence). Trimming took 4 bases from V and 1 from J; bases not matched to a gene: 7. As DNA, the CDR3 is TGTGCCAGCAGCGGGCCGACAGGGAGGAACACTGAAGCTTTCTTT. Translation: CASSGPTGRNTEAFF.

The chain carries TRBV2 and TRBJ2-1, with 9 nucleotides matching TRBD2. Germline assignment: CDR1 SNHLY and CDR2 FYNNEI. Germline trimming cut 6 bases from V and 9 bases from J; bases unmatched to any gene: 12. This CDR3 is built from 15 residues. The CDR3 is CASRALLAGFSEQFF. CDR3 sequence (DNA): TGTGCCAGCAGAGCCTTACTAGCGGGTTTTTCTGAGCAGTTCTTC.

The chain is built from TRBV30 and TRBJ1-1; no clear D. CDR3 length equals 14 residues. Germline V lookup: CDR1 GTSNPN, CDR2 SVGIG (reference sequence). V lost 4 bases to trimming and J lost 2 bases, with 14 bases between them. The CDR3 reads CAWKILDLNTEAFF. The CDR3 DNA reads TGTGCCTGGAAAATCCTAGACTTAAACACTGAAGCTTTCTTT.

Here the CDR3 DNA reads TGTGCCAGCAGCGTAACTGGTAGCGAAACCGGGGAGCTGTTTTTT. It specifies CASSVTGSETGELFF. V gene TRBV9 combines with J gene TRBJ2-2, with a possible D match to TRBD2 (5 bases). Trimming pared 1 base from V and 5 bases from J, leaving 12 bases between. The CDR3 is 15 amino acids. In germline, CDR1 is SGDLS, CDR2 YYNGEE.

The rearrangement links TRBV28 to TRBJ1-1, with 9 bases fitting TRBD1. This CDR3 spans 14 amino acids. CDR1 is MDHEN, CDR2 SYDVKM, per germline. The ends lost 4 bases at V and 5 bases at J; junction bases unmatched: 5. CDR3 in DNA: TGTGCCAGCAGTTACGGACAGGGGAGGACTGAAGCTTTCTTT. This codes for CASSYGQGRTEAFF.

This clone was picked up one time. This rearrangement joins TRBV7-2 to TRBJ2-1; 8 bases line up with TRBD1. The CDR3 length is 12 residues. Germline-derived CDR1 and CDR2 are SGHTA and FQGNSA. Trimming cost V 5 bases and J 7 bases; bases outside gene matches: 1. CDR3 coding DNA: TGTGCCAGCAGCAGGACAGGGAATGAGCAGTTCTTC. Translated, it gives CASSRTGNEQFF.

This chain joins TRBV7-8 and TRBJ1-5; TRBD1 aligns across 9 bases. V dropped 3 bases and J dropped 0; count of bases not matched to a gene: 9. There are 18 residues in the CDR3. The germline V gene has CDR1 SGHVS and CDR2 FQNEAQ. Here the CDR3 DNA reads TGTGCCAGCAGCTTGTCGACAGGGGGGACCCATAGCAATCAGCCCCAGCATTTT. This codes for CASSLSTGGTHSNQPQHF.

The chain couples TRBV7-2 to TRBJ2-7; 7 positions match TRBD1. Trimming at V came to 5 bases and at J to 0 bases, leaving 4 bases not matched to a gene. The CDR3 runs to 14 residues. Germline V CDR1 and CDR2: SGHTA, FQGNSA. CDR3 DNA: TGTGCCAGCAGCGAACAGGGGAACTCCTACGAGCAGTACTTC. Translated: CASSEQGNSYEQYF.